This T cell receptor beta chain was found in a study of low-dose radiotherapy and immunotherapy resistance in tumors. The CDR3 consists of 14 residues. Germline assignment: CDR1 MGHRA and CDR2 YSYEKL. The V end was cut by 6 bases, the J end by 1 base, with 12 bases between. The sample's time point: after trial treatment. Treatment: LDRT plus nivolumab, ipilimumab, low-dose cyclophosphamide and aspirin (RACIN trial). The study gave donors nivolumab, ipilimumab, aspirin, low-dose cyclophosphamide and low-dose radiotherapy. All eligible patients presented with advanced solid tumors that contained no tumor-infiltrating lymphocytes. Alpha and beta chains were covered, as first-strand cDNA relied on TRAV- and TRBV-specific primers. For amplifying TCRs, the PCR ran for 20 to 25 cycles with Phusion, which was used together with a constant-region primer and the adapter on the V primers. Via MiXCR, TCRdb re-called the reads, giving one row per CDR3 protein. The sample lists about 44,000 distinct CDR3 sequences; under 30% were seen once.

This sample comprised PBMCs, obtained after low-dose radiotherapy plus immunotherapy. V usage is TRBV4-1 and J usage is TRBJ2-5; D gene uncertain. The TCR was taken from a male donor with prostate cancer. The CDR3 DNA reads as TGCGCCAGCAGTCCCCGAGAGATCCAAGAGACCCAGTACTTC. Protein sequence: CASSPREIQETQYF.